These T cell receptor beta chains were read from a single sample in a study of T cell responses to AZD1222 COVID-19 vaccine. Some clones are missing from TCRdb's copy, which holds only in-frame ones; the method was immunoSEQ multiplex PCR. The top ten clones hold around 7% of a sample with about 130,000 clones, roughly 93% of them seen once. The input for sequencing was peripheral blood, taken on day 0 of AZD1222 vaccination. These receptor sequences come from an adult in good health. CDR3s leave out the opening cysteine and the closing phenylalanine or tryptophan.

v_gene: TRBV11-2
j_gene: TRBJ2-2
CDR3aa: ASSLRLAKPNTGELF

v_gene: TRBV2
j_gene: TRBJ2-3
CDR3aa: ASSEMGTDTQY

v_gene: TRBV19
j_gene: TRBJ2-5
CDR3aa: ASSMGRFSELYGETQY

v_gene: TRBV7-2
j_gene: TRBJ1-6
CDR3aa: ASSLRRGQGSRNSPLH

v_gene: TRBV28
j_gene: TRBJ2-7
CDR3aa: ASSTSGPYEQY

v_gene: TRBV6-1
j_gene: TRBJ1-1
CDR3aa: ASSEAGTNTEAF

v_gene: TRBV7-9
j_gene: TRBJ2-2
CDR3aa: ASSLILASAGELF

v_gene: TRBV10-3
j_gene: TRBJ2-1
CDR3aa: AISELAGAYNEQF

v_gene: TRBV9
j_gene: TRBJ1-4
CDR3aa: ASRGQGMAELF

v_gene: TRBV3-1/TRBV3-2
j_gene: TRBJ2-3
CDR3aa: ASSQEGRAHTDTQY

v_gene: TRBV6-4
j_gene: TRBJ2-1
CDR3aa: ASRSEGGRNEQF

v_gene: TRBV5-5
j_gene: TRBJ1-1
CDR3aa: ASSLESIGGEAF